One sample yielded the 22 T cell receptor beta chains listed below, sequenced in a study of blood T cell repertoires in COVID-19. The protocol was immunoSEQ multiplex PCR, while the TCRdb copy is restricted to in-frame clones and leaves out a portion. The sample records approximately 240,000 clones, 65% to 85% being singletons. Input material: peripheral blood. These receptors originate from a woman aged 40 to 50 with active or convalescent COVID-19.

CDR3 loop: CSVDGSGTSGGFTDTQYF. The CDR3, as DNA: TGCAGCGTTGATGGGTCGGGGACTAGCGGGGGGTTCACAGATACGCAGTATTTT. The V gene is TRBV29-1, the J gene TRBJ2-3; 15 nucleotides agree with TRBD2. The ends lost 3 bases at V and 2 bases at J; junction bases unmatched: 9. The CDR3 sequence is 18 residues long. The germline gives CDR1 SQVTM, CDR2 ANQGSEA.

The rearrangement links TRBV7-9 to TRBJ2-7; TRBD1 might be the D (6 bases). Germline V gene lookup returns CDR1 SEHNR and CDR2 FQNEAQ (reference sequence). V gave up 1 base and J gave up 5 bases, with 15 bases separating them. The CDR3 spans 15 residues. Here the CDR3 reads CASSLEESGEHEQYF. CDR3 DNA: TGTGCCAGCAGCTTAGAGGAGTCAGGGGAGCACGAGCAGTACTTC.

The chain is built from TRBV18 and TRBJ2-3, with D possibly matching TRBD2 (6 bases). Germline CDR1 is KGHSH and CDR2 is LQKENI. V dropped 9 bases and J dropped 5 bases, with 12 bases sitting between them. This CDR3 is built from 12 residues. In DNA, the CDR3 is TGTGCCAGTTTCATGGAGGGAGATACGCAGTATTTT. Encoded protein: CASFMEGDTQYF.

V is TRBV5-1 and J is TRBJ2-3; 9 bases are a match to TRBD2. J gave up 0 bases and V 4 bases, and 6 bases lay outside the gene matches. This CDR3 comprises 16 residues. CDR1 and CDR2 (germline): SGHRS, YFSETQ. The CDR3 DNA reads as TGCGCCAGCAGCCCATTGACTAGCGGTAGCACAGATACGCAGTATTTT. Encoded protein: CASSPLTSGSTDTQYF.

This chain connects TRBV3-1 (or the pseudogene TRBV3-2) to TRBJ1-1, with 7 bases matching TRBD1. The CDR3 has 15 residues. The germline CDR1 and CDR2 sequences are LGHDT and YNNKEL (reference sequence). V lost 4 bases and J lost 1; bases outside the gene matches: 6. The CDR3 sequence: CASSLGQLGNTEAFF. As DNA, the CDR3 is TGTGCCAGCAGCCTGGGACAGCTTGGGAACACTGAAGCTTTCTTT.

This chain connects TRBV6-5 to TRBJ1-5; D perhaps matches TRBD1 (6 bases). CDR1 is MNHEY and CDR2 is SVGAGI in the germline V gene. V dropped 6 bases and J dropped 2 bases, with 14 bases sitting between them. This CDR3 comprises 15 residues. CDR3 in amino acids: CASSQQGMGNQPQHF. The CDR3 region has the DNA TGTGCCAGCAGCCAACAGGGTATGGGCAATCAGCCCCAGCATTTT.

This chain joins TRBV19 and TRBJ1-1, with 7 bases fitting TRBD1. CDR1 is LNHDA, CDR2 SQIVND, per germline (reference sequence). J lost 4 bases, V lost 2 bases, and 4 bases had no gene match. The CDR3 consists of 14 residues. CDR3 in amino acids: CASSIPGGLTEAFF. Here the CDR3 DNA reads TGTGCCAGTAGTATACCAGGGGGTCTCACTGAAGCTTTCTTT.

This chain uses TRBV9 with TRBJ2-5; 7 nucleotides agree with TRBD1. This CDR3 is 16 amino acids long. Germline lookup yields CDR1 SGDLS and CDR2 YYNGEE. V was clipped by 0 bases and J by 5 bases; unmatched bases: 10. CDR3 DNA sequence: TGTGCCAGCAGCGTAGGGGAGACAGGGCGCTCGGAGACCCAGTACTTC. As protein: CASSVGETGRSETQYF.

The rearrangement joins TRBV29-1 to TRBJ2-3; a possible D gene is TRBD1 (6 bases). The germline gives CDR1 SQVTM, CDR2 ANQGSEA. The CDR3 has 14 amino acids. V lost 7 bases, J lost 3 bases, and 17 bases lay in between. CDR3 DNA: TGCAGCGGGGAACAGGGATTTGGGACAGATACGCAGTATTTT. Translation gives CSGEQGFGTDTQYF.

This clone was counted between two and nine times. The V and J genes are TRBV19 and TRBJ2-1; possible D gene TRBD2, 6 bases. The CDR3 runs to 15 residues. The germline V gene encodes CDR1 LNHDA and CDR2 SQIVND (reference sequence). Trimming removed 6 bases from V and 6 bases from J, with 18 bases in between. This CDR3 is CASRSLLGGGNEQFF. As DNA, the CDR3 is TGTGCCAGTAGATCGCTATTGGGGGGAGGCAATGAGCAGTTCTTC.

V gene TRBV29-1 combines with J gene TRBJ2-3; 7 bases line up with TRBD2. V lost 6 bases to trimming and J lost 5 bases; unmatched junction nucleotides: 5. The germline V gene has CDR1 SQVTM and CDR2 ANQGSEA. CDR3 size: 12 residues. CDR3 region: CSVATGGDTQYF. The CDR3 nucleotides read TGCAGCGTGGCAACGGGGGGAGATACGCAGTATTTT.

This chain connects TRBV12-5 to TRBJ2-7; D is ambiguous. Germline CDR1 reads LGHNT; CDR2 reads FRNRAP. The V end was cut by 6 bases, the J end by 6 bases, with 12 bases between. The CDR3 is made up of 12 amino acids. In DNA form, the CDR3 reads TGTGCTAGTGGCCCCCTAATTGGCGAGCAGTACGTC. Amino acids: CASGPLIGEQYV.

This chain links TRBV5-4 with TRBJ1-2; no firm D call. CDR3 length equals 13 residues. Trimming took 4 bases from V and 8 from J, leaving 15 bases between them. Germline values: CDR1 SGHNT, CDR2 YYREEE (reference sequence). Here the CDR3 reads CASSVDGSGGYTF. In nucleotides, the CDR3 is TGTGCCAGCAGCGTGGACGGTTCGGGAGGCTACACCTTC. The variable domain in full, with the rest retrieved from reference TRBV5-4 and TRBJ1-2, is ETGVTQSPTHLIKTRGQQVTLRCSSQSGHNTVSWYQQALGQGPQFIFQYYREEENGRGNFPPRFSGLQFPNYSSELNVNALELDDSALYLCASSVDGSGGYTFGSGTRLTVV.

V is TRBV20-1 and J is TRBJ2-5; 10 bases are shared with TRBD2. V lost 3 bases and J lost 2; bases outside the gene matches: 6. The CDR3 totals 15 residues. Germline V lookup: CDR1 DFQATT, CDR2 SNEGSKA (reference sequence). CDR3 loop: CSASRSGGRQETQYF. In DNA form, the CDR3 reads TGCAGTGCTAGTCGTAGCGGGGGGCGACAAGAGACCCAGTACTTC.

CDR3 nucleotide sequence: TGTGCCAGCAGTTCACTGAAAGCCTACGAGCAGTACTTC. This encodes CASSSLKAYEQYF. The V gene is TRBV2, the J gene TRBJ2-7; D not certain. Germline values: CDR1 SNHLY, CDR2 FYNNEI. The CDR3 consists of 13 residues. V dropped 5 bases and J dropped 2 bases, with 10 bases sitting between them. Using reference TRBV2 and TRBJ2-7 for the parts outside the CDR3, the full variable domain is EPEVTQTPSHQVTQMGQEVILRCVPISNHLYFYWYRQILGQKVEFLVSFYNNEISEKSEIFDDQFSVERPDGSNFTLKIRSTKLEDSAMYFCASSSLKAYEQYFGPGTRLTVT.

V gene TRBV19 combines with J gene TRBJ1-2; TRBD1 might be the D (6 bases). This CDR3 region has 13 residues. The germline CDR1 and CDR2 sequences are LNHDA and SQIVND (reference sequence). The ends were cut back, 5 bases at V and 5 bases at J, with 12 bases in the middle. CDR3 amino acids: CASSLRQVYGYTF. The CDR3 nucleotides read TGTGCCAGTAGTCTCAGACAGGTGTATGGCTACACCTTC.

The J gene is TRBJ1-3, the V gene TRBV13; 9 bases agree with TRBD1. The CDR3 is 18 residues long. CDR1 and CDR2 from the germline V gene are PRHDT and FYEKMQ (reference sequence). Trimming took 0 bases from V and 2 from J; bases not matched to a gene: 8. CDR3: CASSLGLGDRVAGNTIYF. CDR3 in DNA: TGTGCCAGCAGCTTAGGCCTAGGGGACAGGGTGGCTGGAAACACCATATATTTT.

The CDR3 loop is CASSQLAGGDNEQFF. In nucleotides, the CDR3 is TGCGCCAGCAGCCAACTAGCGGGGGGGGACAATGAGCAGTTCTTC. The chain combines TRBV5-1 with TRBJ2-1; 13 bases line up with TRBD2. V shed 4 bases, J shed 5 bases, and the junction held 3 bases outside the gene matches. Germline loops: CDR1 SGHRS, CDR2 YFSETQ. The CDR3 sequence is 15 residues long.

This chain connects TRBV23-1 to TRBJ2-7, with TRBD1 identical over 11 bases. Being an ORF, TRBV23-1 has a function that is uncertain. The CDR3 sequence is 12 residues long. Trimming cost V 10 bases and J 9 bases; bases outside gene matches: 8. The CDR3 loop is CATSGQGGWQYV. CDR3 sequence (DNA): TGCGCCACCTCGGGACAGGGGGGGTGGCAGTACGTC.

The chain has TRBV11-2 and TRBJ2-3; 10 bases agree with TRBD1. The germline CDR1 and CDR2 sequences are SGHAT and FQNNGV. The J segment lost 3 bases and the V segment lost 6 bases, leaving 12 bases of the junction unmatched. The CDR3 is made up of 17 amino acids. CDR3 in DNA: TGTGCCAGCAGTCGGACAGGGGGTCTGATTCGTACAGATACGCAGTATTTT. Translating it yields CASSRTGGLIRTDTQYF.

The chain couples TRBV7-8 to TRBJ1-5; no reliable D call. This CDR3 has 12 amino acids. The V end was cut by 5 bases, the J end by 7 bases, with 9 bases between. Germline lookup yields CDR1 SGHVS and CDR2 FQNEAQ. The CDR3 here is CASSRDRQPQHF. DNA of the CDR3: TGTGCCAGCAGCCGCGATCGGCAGCCCCAGCATTTT.

The chain combines TRBV5-6 with TRBJ2-3; D is perhaps TRBD1 (5 bases). CDR3 length equals 12 residues. Germline values: CDR1 SGHDT, CDR2 YYEEEE. V was cut by 6 bases and J by 3 bases, with 8 bases left in between. The CDR3 nucleotides are TGTGCCAGCACCCAGGGTACAGATACGCAGTATTTT. As protein: CASTQGTDTQYF.